Presented here are 25 T cell receptor beta chains from one specimen sequenced in a study of blood T cell repertoires in COVID-19. Here immunoSEQ multiplex PCR was the method, and the copy in TCRdb shows in-frame clones only, minus some. The repertoire holds more than 90,000 clones, roughly nine tenths seen once, with around 7.7% in the top ten. Specimen: peripheral blood. These receptors were obtained from a human donor in a cohort sampled during active COVID-19.

The J gene is TRBJ2-7, the V gene TRBV6-6; TRBD2 agrees at 13 bases. Germline CDR1 reads MNHNY; CDR2 reads SVGAGI (reference sequence). J was trimmed by 4 bases and V by 6 bases; bases with no gene match: 9. The CDR3 sequence is 16 residues long. The CDR3 bases are TGTGCCAGCAGCCCCCGCGGACTAGCGGGAGTATACGAGCAGTACTTC. As protein: CASSPRGLAGVYEQYF.

V and J are TRBV18 and TRBJ1-2; TRBD1 matches at 7 bases. The CDR3 has 15 amino acids. J was trimmed by 4 bases and V by 3 bases; bases with no gene match: 8. Germline V gene sequence: CDR1 KGHSH, CDR2 LQKENI. The CDR3 is CASSPSGTASYGYTF. The DNA of the CDR3 is TGTGCCAGCTCACCCTCCGGGACAGCATCCTATGGCTACACCTTC.

The chain recombines TRBV3-1 (or the pseudogene TRBV3-2) with TRBJ1-3; 9 nucleotides match TRBD1. Trimming removed 5 bases from V and 4 bases from J; junction bases left unmatched: 0. The CDR3 loop spans 13 amino acids. Germline lookup yields CDR1 LGHDT and CDR2 YNNKEL (reference sequence). The CDR3 region has the DNA TGTGCCAGCAGCGGGACAGGGGGAAACACCATATATTTT. Translating it yields CASSGTGGNTIYF.

This rearrangement joins TRBV7-8 to TRBJ2-7, with a weak D call TRBD2 (6 bases). This CDR3 region has 15 residues. The ends were cut back, 3 bases at V and 3 bases at J, with 15 bases in the middle. Germline V CDR1 and CDR2: SGHVS, FQNEAQ. CDR3 loop: CASSLSLATVYEQYF. CDR3 nucleotides: TGTGCCAGCAGCTTGTCGCTAGCGACGGTCTACGAGCAGTACTTC.

This clone was observed once. Other DNA sequences from this sample encode an identical CDR3 as well. The chain couples TRBV5-6 to TRBJ2-7; D remains ambiguous. The CDR3 is made up of 11 amino acids. V was clipped by 3 bases and J by 4 bases, with 5 bases between them. CDR1 and CDR2 (germline): SGHDT, YYEEEE. CDR3 sequence (DNA): TGTGCCAGCAGCTCCGTGTACGAGCAGTACTTC. Translating gives CASSSVYEQYF.

This clone was counted only a few times. The rearrangement links TRBV5-4 to TRBJ2-7, with D tentatively TRBD1 (6 bases). This CDR3 has 15 amino acids. The V end was cut by 1 base, the J end by 0 bases, with 11 bases between. CDR1 and CDR2 from the germline V gene are SGHNT and YYREEE (reference sequence). For the CDR3, the DNA is TGTGCCAGCAGCTTGTCACAGGGCCCCTCCTACGAGCAGTACTTC. Its protein is CASSLSQGPSYEQYF.

The chain's CDR3 is CASSLSSGRAGGELFF. The CDR3 DNA reads TGCGCCAGCAGCTTGTCTAGCGGGAGGGCCGGCGGGGAGCTGTTTTTT. This chain uses TRBV5-1 with TRBJ2-2, with 12 bases lining up with TRBD2. V was pared by 1 base and J by 7 bases, with 5 bases of the junction left unmatched. Germline V gene data show CDR1 as SGHRS and CDR2 as YFSETQ. The CDR3 spans 16 residues. Full variable domain (outside the CDR3, taken from reference TRBV5-1 and TRBJ2-2): KAGVTQTPRYLIKTRGQQVTLSCSPISGHRSVSWYQQTPGQGLQFLFEYFSETQRNKGNFPGRFSGRQFSNSRSEMNVSTLELGDSALYLCASSLSSGRAGGELFFGEGSRLTVL.

This clone has just a few counts. J is TRBJ2-7 and V is TRBV7-2; no firm D call. V was clipped by 4 bases and J by 0 bases, with 4 bases between them. Germline assignment: CDR1 SGHTA and CDR2 FQGNSA. The CDR3 extends over 12 amino acids. The CDR3: CASSSLSYEQYF. CDR3 in DNA: TGTGCCAGCAGCTCACTCTCCTACGAGCAGTACTTC.

This clone occurred a few times. The chain employs TRBV29-1 and TRBJ2-7, with D possibly TRBD2 on 7 matching bases. Germline V gene sequence: CDR1 SQVTM, CDR2 ANQGSEA. The V gene lost 4 bases and the J gene lost 6 bases, with 19 bases spanning the gap. The CDR3 loop spans 14 amino acids. The CDR3: CSVGSPGGGGEQYF. Here the CDR3 DNA reads TGCAGCGTTGGATCCCCGGGGGGCGGGGGCGAGCAGTACTTC.

The chain uses TRBV5-8 and TRBJ1-2; the D gene is possibly TRBD1 (5 bases). The V end lost 0 bases, the J end lost 7 bases, and 13 bases lay between the germline ends. This CDR3 spans 14 amino acids. CDR1 and CDR2 (germline): SGHTS, YDEGEE. The CDR3 nucleotides read TGTGCCAGCAGCTTGGAAATGGGGCGGAGTGGCTACACCTTC. Translated: CASSLEMGRSGYTF.

The CDR3 DNA reads TGTGCCAGCACCACTTGGGAGTTCAGCTCCTACGAGCAGTACTTC. Translating gives CASTTWEFSSYEQYF. This chain links TRBV6-5 with TRBJ2-7; weak D call: TRBD2 (5 bases). Per germline, CDR1 MNHEY and CDR2 SVGAGI. Trimming cost V 7 bases and J 0 bases, with 16 bases left between them. The CDR3 runs 15 residues.

The chain is built from TRBV6-5 and TRBJ2-3; 9 bases agree with TRBD2. After removal of 6 bases from V and 1 base from J, the junction contained 5 bases not matched to a gene. Germline values: CDR1 MNHEY, CDR2 SVGAGI. The CDR3 contains 15 residues. The CDR3: CASRGGGAGTDTQYF. CDR3 bases: TGTGCCAGCAGAGGCGGGGGGGCGGGCACAGATACGCAGTATTTT.

This clone was picked up many times. The chain joins TRBV6-4 to TRBJ2-3; TRBD2 matches at 9 bases. The junction had 11 bases not matched to a gene; V was cut back by 3 bases and J by 7 bases. CDR1 MRHNA and CDR2 SNTAGT come from the germline V gene. The CDR3 consists of 16 residues. CDR3 protein: CASSEVAGEGRNTQYF. In nucleotides, the CDR3 is TGTGCCAGCAGTGAAGTAGCGGGAGAAGGTAGAAATACGCAGTATTTT.

V and J are TRBV28 and TRBJ2-1; D call uncertain. Germline-derived CDR1 and CDR2 are MDHEN and SYDVKM. The V gene lost 7 bases and the J gene lost 6 bases, with 10 bases spanning the gap. The CDR3 runs 12 residues. Here the CDR3 reads CASTSVVNEQFF. CDR3 coding DNA: TGTGCCAGCACCAGCGTCGTCAATGAGCAGTTCTTC.

The CDR3 sequence: CASSQSGVGAQPQHF. CDR3 coding DNA: TGCGCCAGCAGCCAGTCAGGGGTTGGTGCTCAGCCCCAGCATTTT. The J gene is TRBJ1-5, the V gene TRBV4-1, with a tentative D call TRBD1 (6 bases). The CDR3 has 15 residues. The V end lost 3 bases, the J end lost 6 bases, and 15 bases lay between the germline ends. The germline V gene encodes CDR1 MGHRA and CDR2 YSYEKL.

This clone was counted a few times. The chain has TRBV7-3 and TRBJ1-1; 7 bases line up with TRBD1. This CDR3 is 14 amino acids long. CDR1 SGHTA and CDR2 FQGTGA come from the germline V gene. V was clipped by 5 bases and J by 4 bases; unmatched bases: 7. The CDR3 is CASSPRQGLTEAFF. As DNA, the CDR3 is TGTGCCAGCAGCCCCCGACAGGGACTCACTGAAGCTTTCTTT.

The chain recombines TRBV19 with TRBJ1-1, with D unresolved. CDR3 length: 14 residues. Germline assignment: CDR1 LNHDA and CDR2 SQIVND (reference sequence). Between the trimmed V and J ends, which lost 1 base and 2 bases, there was a span of 8 bases. The CDR3 loop reads CASSIGRSNTEAFF. In DNA form, the CDR3 reads TGTGCCAGTAGTATAGGTCGGAGCAACACTGAAGCTTTCTTT.

This chain uses TRBV27 with TRBJ1-4, with D tentatively TRBD1 (6 bases). This CDR3 is built from 17 residues. From germline, CDR1 is MNHEY and CDR2 SMNVEV (reference sequence). Deletions cut 3 bases from V and 7 bases from J, with 21 bases between. CDR3 DNA sequence: TGTGCCAGCAGTTTCCAAAGACCGGGACAAAGGGGTGAAAAACTGTTTTTT. Its translation is CASSFQRPGQRGEKLFF.

The CDR3 DNA sequence: TGTGCCATCAGTTCTGGGATCGGGAATAGCAATCAGCCCCAGCATTTT. Amino acids: CAISSGIGNSNQPQHF. The rearrangement links TRBV10-3 to TRBJ1-5; D call uncertain. CDR1 and CDR2 from the germline V gene are ENHRY and SYGVKD. The V gene lost 5 bases and the J gene lost 0 bases, with 14 bases spanning the gap. The CDR3 extends over 16 amino acids.

The rearrangement joins TRBV11-3 to TRBJ2-3; 7 bases are a match to TRBD1. The trim removed 1 base at V and 2 bases at J, leaving 3 bases unmatched. This CDR3 is built from 15 residues. Germline-derived CDR1 and CDR2 are SGHNT and YENEEA. Here the CDR3 DNA reads TGTGCCAGCAGCTTAGGAGGGGGCAACACAGATACGCAGTATTTT. Residues: CASSLGGGNTDTQYF.

This clone was picked up one time. This chain links TRBV30 with TRBJ1-4, with 9 nucleotides matching TRBD1. J gave up 8 bases and V 5 bases, and 6 bases lay outside the gene matches. CDR3 length equals 13 residues. Germline assignment: CDR1 GTSNPN and CDR2 SVGIG (reference sequence). As DNA, the CDR3 is TGTGCCTGGGCCGGGACAGGGCGGGAAAAACTGTTTTTT. Translating it yields CAWAGTGREKLFF.

CDR3 amino acids: CASSPGTSGETQYF. CDR3 DNA sequence: TGTGCCAGCAGTCCGGGGACTAGCGGTGAGACCCAGTACTTC. The chain combines TRBV11-2 with TRBJ2-5; 11 bases match TRBD2. Looked up from germline, CDR1 is SGHAT and CDR2 is FQNNGV. Unmatched junction bases numbered 5, after V lost 6 bases and J lost 5 bases. This CDR3 spans 14 amino acids.

This clone was seen only once. The chain recombines TRBV7-8 with TRBJ1-3; 7 bases are a match to TRBD1. The CDR3 is 16 residues long. V dropped 5 bases and J dropped 4; count of bases not matched to a gene: 11. Per germline, CDR1 SGHVS and CDR2 FQNEAQ. The CDR3 nucleotides read TGTGCCAGCAGCCTCAGACAGGGAAGGTCCGGAAACACCATATATTTT. Translated: CASSLRQGRSGNTIYF.

In regard to this clone: Other DNA sequences of this sample code for an identical CDR3. This chain uses TRBV27 with TRBJ2-1; D gene ambiguous. The germline V gene encodes CDR1 MNHEY and CDR2 SMNVEV (reference sequence). Trimming took 10 bases from V and 5 from J, leaving 15 bases between them. CDR3 length equals 13 residues. The CDR3 DNA is TGTGCCACCCACAGAGCCCTACACAATGAGCAGTTCTTC. It specifies CATHRALHNEQFF.

The rearrangement links TRBV23-1 to TRBJ2-5, with 8 positions matching TRBD1. TRBV23-1 is an ORF for which the function is uncertain. Trimming at V came to 8 bases and at J to 4 bases, leaving 12 bases not matched to a gene. The CDR3 has 15 amino acids. The chain's CDR3 is CASHARTGSGETQYF. The CDR3 nucleotides are TGCGCCAGCCACGCCCGGACAGGGAGTGGAGAGACCCAGTACTTC.